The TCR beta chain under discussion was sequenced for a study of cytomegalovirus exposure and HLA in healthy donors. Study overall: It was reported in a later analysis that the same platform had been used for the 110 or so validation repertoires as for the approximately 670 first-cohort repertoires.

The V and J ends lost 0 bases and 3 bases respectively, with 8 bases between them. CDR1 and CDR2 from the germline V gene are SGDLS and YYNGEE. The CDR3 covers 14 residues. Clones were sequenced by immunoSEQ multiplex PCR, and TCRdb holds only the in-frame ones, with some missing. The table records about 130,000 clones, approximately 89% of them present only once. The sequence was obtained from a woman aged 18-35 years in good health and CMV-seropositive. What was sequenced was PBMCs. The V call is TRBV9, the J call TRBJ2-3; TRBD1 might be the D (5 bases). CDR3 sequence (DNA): TGTGCCAGCAGCGTAGTAGGGGAAACAGATACGCAGTATTTT. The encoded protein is CASSVVGETDTQYF.